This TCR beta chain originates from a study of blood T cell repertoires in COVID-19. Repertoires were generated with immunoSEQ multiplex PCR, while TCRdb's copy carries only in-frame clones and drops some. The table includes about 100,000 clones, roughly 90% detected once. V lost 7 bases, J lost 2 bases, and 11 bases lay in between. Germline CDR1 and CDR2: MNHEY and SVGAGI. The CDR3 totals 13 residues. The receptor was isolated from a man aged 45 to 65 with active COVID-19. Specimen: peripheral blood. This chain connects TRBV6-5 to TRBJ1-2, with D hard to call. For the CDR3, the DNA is TGTGCCAGCACCTCCATTGGCAACTATGGCTACACCTTC. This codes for CASTSIGNYGYTF.